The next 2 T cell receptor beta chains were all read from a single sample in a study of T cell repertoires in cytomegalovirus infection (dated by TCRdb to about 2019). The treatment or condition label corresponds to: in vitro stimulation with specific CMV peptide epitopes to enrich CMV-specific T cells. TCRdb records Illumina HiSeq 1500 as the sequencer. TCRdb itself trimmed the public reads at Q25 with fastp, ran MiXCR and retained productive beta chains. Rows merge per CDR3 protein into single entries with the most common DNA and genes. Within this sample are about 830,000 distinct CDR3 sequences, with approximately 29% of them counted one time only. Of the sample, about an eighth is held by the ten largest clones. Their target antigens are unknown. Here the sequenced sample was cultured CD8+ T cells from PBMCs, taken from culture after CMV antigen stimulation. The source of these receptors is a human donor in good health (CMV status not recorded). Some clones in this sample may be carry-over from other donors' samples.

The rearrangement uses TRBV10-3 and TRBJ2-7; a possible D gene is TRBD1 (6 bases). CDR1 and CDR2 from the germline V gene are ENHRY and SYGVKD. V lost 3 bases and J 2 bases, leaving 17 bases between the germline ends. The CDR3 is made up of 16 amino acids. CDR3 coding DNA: TGTGCCATCAGTGATCTCGATCTGGGGGCCCCCTACGAGCAGTACTTC. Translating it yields CAISDLDLGAPYEQYF.

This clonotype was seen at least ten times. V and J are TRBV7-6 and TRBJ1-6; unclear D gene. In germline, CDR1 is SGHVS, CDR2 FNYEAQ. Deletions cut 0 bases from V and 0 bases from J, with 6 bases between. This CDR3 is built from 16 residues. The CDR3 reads CASSLASSSYNSPLHF. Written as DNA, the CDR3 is TGTGCCAGCAGCTTAGCGTCTAGCTCCTATAATTCACCCCTCCACTTT.